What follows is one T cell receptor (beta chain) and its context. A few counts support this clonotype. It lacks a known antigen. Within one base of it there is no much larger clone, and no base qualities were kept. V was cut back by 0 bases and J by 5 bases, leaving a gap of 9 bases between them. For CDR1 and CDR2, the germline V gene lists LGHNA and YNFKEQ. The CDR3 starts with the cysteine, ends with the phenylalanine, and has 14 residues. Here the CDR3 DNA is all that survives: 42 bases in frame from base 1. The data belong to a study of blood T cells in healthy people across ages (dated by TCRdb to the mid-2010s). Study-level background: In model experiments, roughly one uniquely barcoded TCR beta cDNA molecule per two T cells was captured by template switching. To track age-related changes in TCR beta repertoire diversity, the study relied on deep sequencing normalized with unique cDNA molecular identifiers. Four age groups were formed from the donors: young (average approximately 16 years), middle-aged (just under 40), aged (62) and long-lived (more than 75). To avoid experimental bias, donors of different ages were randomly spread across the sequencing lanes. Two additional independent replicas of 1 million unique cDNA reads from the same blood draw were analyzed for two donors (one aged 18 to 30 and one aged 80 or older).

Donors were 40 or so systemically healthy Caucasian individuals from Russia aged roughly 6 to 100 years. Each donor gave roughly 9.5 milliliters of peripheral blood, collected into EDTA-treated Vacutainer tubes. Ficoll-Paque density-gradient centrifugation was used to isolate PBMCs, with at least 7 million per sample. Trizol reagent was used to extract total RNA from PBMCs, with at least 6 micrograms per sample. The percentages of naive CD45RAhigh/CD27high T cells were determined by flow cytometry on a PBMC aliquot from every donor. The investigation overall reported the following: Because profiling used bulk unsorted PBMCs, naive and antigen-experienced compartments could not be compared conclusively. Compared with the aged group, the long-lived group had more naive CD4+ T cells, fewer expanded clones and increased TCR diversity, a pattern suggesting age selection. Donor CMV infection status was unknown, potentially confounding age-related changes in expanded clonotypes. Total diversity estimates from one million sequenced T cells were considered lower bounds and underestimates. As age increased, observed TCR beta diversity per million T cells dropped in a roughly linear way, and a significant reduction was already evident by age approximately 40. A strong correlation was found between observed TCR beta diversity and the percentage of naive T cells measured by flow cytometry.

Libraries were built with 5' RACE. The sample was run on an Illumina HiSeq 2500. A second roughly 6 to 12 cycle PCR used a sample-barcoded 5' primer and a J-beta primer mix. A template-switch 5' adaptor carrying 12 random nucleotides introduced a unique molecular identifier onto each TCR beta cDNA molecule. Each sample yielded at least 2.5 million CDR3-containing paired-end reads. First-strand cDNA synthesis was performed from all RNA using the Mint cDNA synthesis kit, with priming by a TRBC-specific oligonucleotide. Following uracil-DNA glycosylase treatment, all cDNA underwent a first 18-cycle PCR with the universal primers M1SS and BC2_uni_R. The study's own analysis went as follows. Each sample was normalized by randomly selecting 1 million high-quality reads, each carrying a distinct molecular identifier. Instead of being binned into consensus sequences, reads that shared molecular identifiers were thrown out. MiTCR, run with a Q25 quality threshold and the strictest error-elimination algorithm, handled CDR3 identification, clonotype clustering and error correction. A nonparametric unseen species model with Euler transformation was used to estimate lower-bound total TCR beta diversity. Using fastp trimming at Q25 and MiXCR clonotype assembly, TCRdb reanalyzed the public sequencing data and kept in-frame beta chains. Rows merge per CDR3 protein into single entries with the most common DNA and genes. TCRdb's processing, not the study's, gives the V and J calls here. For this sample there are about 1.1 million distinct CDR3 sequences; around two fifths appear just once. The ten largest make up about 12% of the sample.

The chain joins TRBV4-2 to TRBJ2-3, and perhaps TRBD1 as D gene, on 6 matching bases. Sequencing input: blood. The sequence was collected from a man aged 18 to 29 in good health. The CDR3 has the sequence CASSQDLTGDTQYF. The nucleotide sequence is TGTGCCAGCAGCCAAGACCTGACAGGAGATACGCAGTATTTT.